This paragraph reports one T cell receptor (beta chain). This record comes from a study of blood T cell repertoires in COVID-19. CDR3 length: 15 residues. The germline gives CDR1 KGHSH, CDR2 LQKENI. V lost 5 bases and J lost 7; bases outside the gene matches: 5. Profiling relied on immunoSEQ multiplex PCR, and the TCRdb table lists in-frame clones only, not all of them. The sample carries hundreds of thousands of clones, 85% to 90% recorded once. The J gene is TRBJ2-1, the V gene TRBV18; 13 bases are a match to TRBD2. The sequenced material came from PBMCs or T cells enriched from blood (not recorded which). The origin of this receptor is a man in his fifties who had been exposed to COVID-19. In DNA form, the CDR3 reads TGTGCCAGCTCAACAACTAGCGGGGGGGCTAATGAGCAGTTCTTC. Protein product: CASSTTSGGANEQFF. Variable domain in full (rest from reference TRBV18 and TRBJ2-1): NAGVMQNPRHLVRRRGQEARLRCSPMKGHSHVYWYRQLPEEGLKFMVYLQKENIIDESGMPKERFSAEFPKEGPSILRIQQVVRGDSAAYFCASSTTSGGANEQFFGPGTRLTVL.